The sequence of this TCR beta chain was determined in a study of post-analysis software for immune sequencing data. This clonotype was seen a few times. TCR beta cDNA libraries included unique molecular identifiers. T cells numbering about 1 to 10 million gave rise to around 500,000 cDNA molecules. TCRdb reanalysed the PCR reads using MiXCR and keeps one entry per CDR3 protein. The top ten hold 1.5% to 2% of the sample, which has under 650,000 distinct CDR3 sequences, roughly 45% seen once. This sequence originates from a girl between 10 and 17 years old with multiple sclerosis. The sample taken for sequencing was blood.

This CDR3 is CASSFLDGGWNEQFF. Written as DNA, the CDR3 is TGCGCCAGCAGCTTCCTGGACGGAGGTTGGAATGAGCAGTTCTTC. The rearrangement links TRBV5-1 to TRBJ2-1, with D maybe TRBD2 (5 bases). CDR3 length equals 15 residues. The V gene lost 2 bases and the J gene lost 7 bases, with 16 bases spanning the gap. The V gene's germline CDR1 is SGHRS and CDR2 YFSETQ.